This is a list of T cell receptor beta chains from one sample in a study of blood T cell repertoires in COVID-19. Profiling relied on immunoSEQ multiplex PCR, and the TCRdb table lists in-frame clones only, not all of them. Of nearly 200,000 clones in the sample, 85% were seen once. The sample comprised peripheral blood. The source is a man in his 60s with COVID-19, enrolled during active disease. The CDR3 runs from the conserved cysteine through the conserved F or W. The order of the fields is J gene, clone size, D gene, V gene, CDR3 protein, CDR3 DNA. The D gene is left open where the match is weak. Not every row has a clone size; where given, it reads once, few, many or a size class.

TRBJ1-1 | - | - | TRBV7-2 | CASSSRRGTHTEAFF | TGTGCCAGCAGCTCCCGGCGGGGGACCCACACTGAAGCTTTCTTT
TRBJ1-4 | - | - | TRBV6-5 | CASSSDRTNEKLFF | TGTGCCAGCAGCAGCGACAGAACAAATGAAAAACTGTTTTTT
TRBJ2-5 | - | - | TRBV29-1 | CSVRVSETQYF | TGCAGCGTCAGGGTGTCGGAGACCCAGTACTTC
TRBJ2-6 | - | - | TRBV30 | CAWSRLASGANVLTF | TGTGCCTGGAGTCGTTTAGCTAGTGGGGCCAACGTCCTGACTTTC
TRBJ1-1 | - | - | TRBV6-5 | CASIYGGRAFF | TGTGCCAGCATATACGGCGGGAGGGCTTTCTTT
TRBJ2-5 | - | - | TRBV5-4 | CASSLTDRKETQYF | TGTGCCAGCAGCTTAACGGACAGAAAAGAGACCCAGTACTTC
TRBJ1-4 | - | - | TRBV19 | CASRPRGGGNEKLFF | TGTGCCAGTCGACCCCGGGGAGGGGGTAATGAAAAACTGTTTTTT
TRBJ2-7 | - | TRBD1 | TRBV30 | CAWKRMGQVLNEQYF | TGTGCCTGGAAACGAATGGGACAGGTACTGAACGAGCAGTACTTC
TRBJ2-3 | - | TRBD1 | TRBV19 | CASSEVGAKDRVESHCDTQYF | TGTGCCAGTAGTGAAGTGGGGGCGAAAGACAGGGTTGAATCACACTGTGATACGCAGTATTTT
TRBJ1-5 | once | - | TRBV3-1/TRBV3-2 | CASSVGHRNQPQHF | TGTGCCAGCAGCGTCGGACACCGCAATCAGCCCCAGCATTTT
TRBJ2-7 | - | TRBD2 | TRBV7-8 | CASTLTSGISYEQYF | TGTGCCAGCACCCTGACTAGCGGTATCTCCTACGAGCAGTACTTC
TRBJ1-1 | few | - | TRBV29-1 | CSVDPGVVTEAFF | TGCAGCGTTGATCCAGGGGTGGTTACTGAAGCTTTCTTT
TRBJ1-4 | - | - | TRBV5-6 | CASSPLGGSGGEKLFF | TGTGCCAGCAGCCCTCTTGGCGGCTCCGGAGGGGAAAAACTGTTTTTT
TRBJ1-1 | - | - | TRBV6-5 | CASSPGTANTEAFF | TGTGCCAGCAGTCCCGGGACTGCGAACACTGAAGCTTTCTTT
TRBJ2-3 | - | - | TRBV7-9 | CASSFANQPGGTDTQYF | TGTGCCAGCAGCTTCGCCAACCAGCCGGGGGGCACAGATACGCAGTATTTT
TRBJ2-5 | - | - | TRBV27 | CASSSPDSQETQYF | TGTGCCAGCAGTTCCCCCGACAGCCAAGAGACCCAGTACTTC
TRBJ1-2 | - | - | TRBV30 | CAWSVGVPGYTF | TGTGCCTGGAGTGTAGGAGTTCCTGGCTACACCTTC
TRBJ1-2 | - | - | TRBV9 | CASSRQVSDGYTF | TGTGCCAGCAGCCGACAGGTTTCAGACGGCTACACCTTC
TRBJ2-1 | - | TRBD1 | TRBV5-5 | CASSLVPGQGYGEQFF | TGTGCCAGCAGCTTGGTACCGGGACAGGGGTATGGTGAGCAGTTCTTC
TRBJ1-1 | few | TRBD1 | TRBV30 | CAWSVGQGSTEAFF | TGTGCCTGGAGTGTCGGACAGGGGAGCACTGAAGCTTTCTTT
TRBJ1-5 | - | - | TRBV7-2 | CASSLRSDNQPQHF | TGTGCCAGCAGCTTACGCAGCGACAATCAGCCCCAGCATTTT
TRBJ1-1 | few | - | TRBV6-5 | CASSSTLNTEAFF | TGTGCCAGCAGTTCCACACTGAACACTGAAGCTTTCTTT
TRBJ1-1 | - | - | TRBV7-9 | CASSLTDKSAFF | TGTGCCAGCAGCTTAACAGACAAGTCAGCTTTCTTT
TRBJ2-5 | - | - | TRBV18 | CASSPGSQKETQYF | TGTGCCAGCTCACCAGGTTCTCAGAAAGAGACCCAGTACTTC
TRBJ2-1 | - | - | TRBV5-1 | CASSLGRNTNEQFF | TGCGCCAGCAGCTTGGGGAGGAATACCAATGAGCAGTTCTTC
TRBJ2-2 | - | TRBD1 | TRBV5-4 | CASSSAVGQGNTGELFF | TGTGCCAGCAGCTCCGCTGTAGGACAGGGGAACACCGGGGAGCTGTTTTTT
TRBJ2-1 | - | TRBD1 | TRBV11-3 | CASSLGLGTGGIGEQFF | TGTGCCAGCAGCTTAGGGTTGGGGACAGGGGGTATCGGTGAGCAGTTCTTC
TRBJ2-1 | - | - | TRBV10-2 | CASSEDTYNNEQFF | TGCGCCAGCAGTGAAGACACCTATAACAATGAGCAGTTCTTC
TRBJ1-1 | - | - | TRBV6-1 | CASSEVGARNTEAFF | TGTGCCAGCAGTGAAGTAGGGGCGCGGAACACTGAAGCTTTCTTT
TRBJ1-4 | - | - | TRBV7-9 | CASSLDGLSNEKLFF | TGTGCCAGCAGCTTAGACGGTCTTTCTAATGAAAAACTGTTTTTT
TRBJ1-3 | - | TRBD1 | TRBV4-2 | CASSQEGTGGVSGNTIYF | TGTGCCAGCAGCCAAGAGGGGACAGGGGGTGTTTCTGGAAACACCATATATTTT
TRBJ1-1 | - | - | TRBV28 | CASSSRMSFPDTEAFF | TGTGCCAGCAGTTCGAGGATGTCATTCCCCGACACTGAAGCTTTCTTT
TRBJ2-2 | - | TRBD2 | TRBV4-2 | CASSKGAGGTGELFF | TGTGCCAGCAGCAAAGGGGCGGGAGGGACCGGGGAGCTGTTTTTT
TRBJ1-5 | - | TRBD1 | TRBV6-2/TRBV6-3 | CASSQGQHNQPQHF | TGTGCCAGCAGTCAGGGACAGCATAATCAGCCCCAGCATTTT
TRBJ1-6 | - | TRBD1 | TRBV5-5 | CASSGTGVSNSPLHF | TGTGCCAGCAGCGGCACAGGGGTGAGCAATTCACCCCTCCACTTT
TRBJ2-5 | - | TRBD2 | TRBV5-4 | CASSLLAGGSKETQYF | TGTGCCAGCAGCTTGTTAGCGGGAGGATCCAAAGAGACCCAGTACTTC
TRBJ1-2 | once | TRBD1 | TRBV5-1 | CASSLGDRSNYGYTF | TGCGCCAGCAGCTTGGGGGACAGGTCGAACTATGGCTACACCTTC
TRBJ1-3 | - | - | TRBV7-8 | CASSLSSGNTIYF | TGTGCCAGCAGCCTCAGCTCTGGAAACACCATATATTTT
TRBJ1-6 | - | - | TRBV4-1 | CASSHGFQGSPLHF | TGCGCCAGCAGCCACGGGTTTCAGGGGTCACCCCTCCACTTT
TRBJ2-7 | - | TRBD1 | TRBV28 | CASSRAPGTDFSYEQYF | TGTGCCAGCAGCCGGGCCCCCGGGACAGATTTCTCCTACGAGCAGTACTTC
TRBJ1-3 | - | - | TRBV11-3 | CASSLDRGGRSGNTIYF | TGTGCCAGCAGCTTAGATCGAGGCGGCCGGTCTGGAAACACCATATATTTT
TRBJ1-2 | few | TRBD1 | TRBV19 | CASSDRGHSYGYTF | TGTGCCAGTTCCGACAGGGGGCACAGCTATGGCTACACCTTC
TRBJ2-2 | - | TRBD2 | TRBV5-8 | CASSLGTSGRLAGELFF | TGTGCCAGCAGCTTGGGGACTAGCGGGAGATTGGCCGGGGAGCTGTTTTTT
TRBJ2-1 | - | TRBD2 | TRBV10-1 | CASSGLAGRRYEQFF | TGCGCCAGCAGTGGCCTAGCGGGACGCCGATATGAGCAGTTCTTC
TRBJ2-2 | - | TRBD2 | TRBV6-5 | CASSYSSGGNTGELFF | TGTGCCAGCAGTTACTCAAGCGGGGGGAACACCGGGGAGCTGTTTTTT
TRBJ1-2 | - | - | TRBV28 | CASNFRGNGYTF | TGTGCCAGCAACTTCCGGGGGAATGGCTACACCTTC
TRBJ1-2 | - | TRBD1 | TRBV27 | CASSYYRGRIYGYTF | TGTGCCAGCAGTTACTACAGGGGGCGCATCTATGGCTACACCTTC
TRBJ2-7 | - | - | TRBV4-2 | CASSRSYTGAYEQYF | TGTGCCAGCAGCCGGAGCTACACCGGAGCCTACGAGCAGTACTTC